This T cell receptor (beta chain) originates from a study of blood T cell repertoires in COVID-19. The data were produced by immunoSEQ multiplex PCR, yet TCRdb's version contains in-frame clones alone and is incomplete. The table lists a few hundred thousand clones, 89% of them singletons. The count of this clone is one. Sequencing was performed on PBMCs or T cells enriched from blood (not recorded which). This sequence originates from a woman aged 40 to 50 who had recovered from COVID-19.

DNA of the CDR3: TGTGCCAGTAGTGCCACTAGCGGGGGGATCCAGACCCAGTACTTC. Its translation: CASSATSGGIQTQYF. The chain is built from TRBV19 and TRBJ2-5; 12 bases match TRBD2. Unmatched junction bases numbered 7, after V lost 5 bases and J lost 6 bases. The CDR3 is made up of 15 amino acids. Germline V gene data show CDR1 as LNHDA and CDR2 as SQIVND (reference sequence).